Following are 27 T cell receptor beta chains from one sample sequenced in a study of regulatory T cells in long-lasting Graves disease. Construction of TCR beta libraries relied on iRepertoire HTBI primers and on Arm-PCR targeting CDR3 regions. Via MiXCR, TCRdb re-called the multiplex PCR reads, giving one row per CDR3 protein. The profile shows 560,000 or so distinct CDR3 sequences, about 16% of them singletons. Noted time point: newly diagnosed GD, antithyroid drugs for less than 3 months. PBMCs provided the RNA from which the TCR library was made. The data also belong to a second study, concerning T cells in Graves' hyperthyroidism and ophthalmopathy.

Here the sequenced sample was peripheral blood mononuclear cells (PBMCs), taken at new diagnosis, from a patient treated with antithyroid drugs. The receptors derive from a man aged 18-30 years with Graves disease.

The table lists this clonotype with many counts. This chain uses TRBV6-2 or TRBV6-3 with TRBJ1-1, with TRBD1 matching 7 bases. This CDR3 region has 14 residues. The germline V gene encodes CDR1 MNHEY and CDR2 SVGEGT. V lost 2 bases, J lost 5 bases, and 5 bases stayed unmatched. Here the CDR3 reads CASSYQGEVTEAFF. The CDR3 DNA is TGTGCCAGCAGTTACCAGGGGGAAGTAACTGAAGCTTTCTTT.

The CDR3 reads CASSVGGTPEETQYF. CDR3 coding DNA: TGTGCCAGCAGCGTAGGAGGGACGCCCGAGGAGACCCAGTACTTC. The chain combines TRBV9 with TRBJ2-5; D possibly matches TRBD1 or TRBD2 (5 bases each). Germline CDR1 SGDLS, CDR2 YYNGEE. V dropped 0 bases and J dropped 5 bases, with 14 bases sitting between them. The CDR3 covers 15 residues.

The J gene is TRBJ2-5, the V gene TRBV5-4; perhaps TRBD2 as D (6 bases). The CDR3 is 16 amino acids. CDR1 is SGHNT and CDR2 is YYREEE in the germline V gene (reference sequence). Trimming took off 4 bases at V and 2 bases at J, with 18 bases between the two ends. The CDR3 loop is CASSPPGLAEQETQYF. CDR3 coding DNA: TGTGCCAGCAGCCCCCCCGGGTTAGCGGAACAAGAGACCCAGTACTTC.

This clonotype was counted many times. The rearrangement links TRBV11-2 to TRBJ1-1, with D hard to call. The CDR3 extends over 17 amino acids. Trimming removed 2 bases at V and 4 bases at J, with 20 bases between. Germline CDR1 is SGHAT and CDR2 is FQNNGV. CDR3: CASSLSSWAARPTEAFF. The DNA of the CDR3 is TGTGCCAGCAGCTTATCATCTTGGGCAGCACGACCCACTGAAGCTTTCTTT.

This clonotype occurred once. The rearrangement joins TRBV4-1 to TRBJ1-2; 7 bases line up with TRBD1. Unmatched junction bases numbered 14, after V lost 1 base and J lost 6 bases. Germline values: CDR1 MGHRA, CDR2 YSYEKL. This CDR3 comprises 17 residues. The CDR3 sequence is CASSQGVPGTVTHGYTF. CDR3 coding DNA: TGCGCCAGCAGCCAAGGGGTCCCAGGGACAGTGACCCATGGCTACACCTTC.

This clonotype showed up many times. The chain uses TRBV9 and TRBJ2-7; the D gene is possibly TRBD2 (6 bases). The CDR3 contains 16 residues. The germline V gene encodes CDR1 SGDLS and CDR2 YYNGEE. Trimming removed 2 bases from V and 3 bases from J, with 18 bases in between. CDR3 coding DNA: TGTGCCAGCAGCGTCACGGGAGACGGGGCTGACTACGAGCAGTACTTC. It is translated as CASSVTGDGADYEQYF.

This clonotype has ten or more counts. This chain connects TRBV30 to TRBJ2-1; possibly TRBD2 for D (5 bases). V lost 2 bases and J 1 base, leaving 9 bases between the germline ends. Germline assignment: CDR1 GTSNPN and CDR2 SVGIG (reference sequence). The CDR3 totals 14 residues. CDR3 protein: CAWSPDSSYNEQFF. The CDR3 region has the DNA TGTGCCTGGAGTCCGGACTCTTCCTACAATGAGCAGTTCTTC.

The chain couples TRBV7-9 to TRBJ2-2; 10 bases align to TRBD2. The CDR3 covers 24 residues. After removal of 6 bases from V and 0 bases from J, the junction contained 28 bases not matched to a gene. Per germline, CDR1 SEHNR and CDR2 FQNEAQ (reference sequence). The CDR3: CASRARTGTDPGLAYNSNTGELFF. In DNA form, the CDR3 reads TGTGCCAGCAGGGCCAGGACAGGCACCGATCCGGGACTAGCGTATAATTCGAACACCGGGGAGCTGTTTTTT.

This clonotype was counted a single time. A much larger clone differs from this one at a single base, so this may be a read error. The chain has TRBV7-8 and TRBJ2-7; TRBD2 aligns across 8 bases. Germline trimming cut 5 bases from V and 5 bases from J; bases unmatched to any gene: 8. Germline V CDR1 and CDR2: SGHVS, FQNEAQ. The CDR3 has 14 amino acids. The CDR3 here is CASSPTSGTHEQYF. The CDR3 region has the DNA TGTGCCAGCAGCCCTACTAGCGGAACCCACGAGCAGTACTTC. The full variable domain, completed using reference TRBV7-8 and TRBJ2-7, is GAGVSQSPRYKVAKRGQDVALRCDPISGHVSLFWYQQALGQGPEFLTYFQNEAQLDKSGLPSDRFFAERPEGSVSTLKIQRTQQEDSAVYLCASSPTSGTHEQYFGPGTRLTVT.

This clonotype was detected a few times. The rearrangement uses TRBV20-1 and TRBJ2-7; 11 nucleotides align to TRBD2. The CDR3 consists of 13 residues. V lost 5 bases and J lost 2; bases outside the gene matches: 2. Germline V CDR1 and CDR2: DFQATT, SNEGSKA (reference sequence). Here the CDR3 reads CSAEGLAAYEQYF. The CDR3 bases are TGCAGTGCTGAGGGACTAGCGGCCTACGAGCAGTACTTC.

This clonotype was observed a few times. The J gene is TRBJ2-7, the V gene TRBV19; perhaps TRBD2 as D (5 bases). In germline, CDR1 is LNHDA, CDR2 SQIVND (reference sequence). CDR3 length equals 14 residues. Trimming removed 3 bases at V and 0 bases at J, with 9 bases between. DNA for the CDR3: TGTGCCAGTAGTATTCCGGGGAGCTCCTACGAGCAGTACTTC. Its translation is CASSIPGSSYEQYF.

This clonotype was counted a few times. This chain joins TRBV14 and TRBJ2-1; D is possibly TRBD2 (5 bases). V was clipped by 3 bases and J by 9 bases, with 9 bases between them. This CDR3 has 12 amino acids. Germline V gene data show CDR1 as SGHDN and CDR2 as FVKESK. The chain's CDR3 is CASSHTSREQFF. CDR3 DNA: TGTGCCAGCAGCCACACTAGTCGTGAGCAGTTCTTC.

This clonotype was recorded once. One junction end does not reproduce the germline sequence, and a read error may be involved. The chain uses TRBV9 and TRBJ2-2, with 7 positions matching TRBD2. The CDR3 contains 16 residues. Germline CDR1 is SGDLS and CDR2 is YYNGEE. In DNA form, the CDR3 reads TGTGCTAGCAGCGTAGAATTGGCGGGGGAGACCGGGGAGCTGTTTTTT. Protein sequence: CASSVELAGETGELFF.

V is TRBV5-1 and J is TRBJ2-3; D is unclear. CDR3 length: 15 amino acids. The V gene's germline CDR1 is SGHRS and CDR2 YFSETQ. The germline V and J ends were trimmed by 1 base and 2 bases, with 11 bases remaining between them. This CDR3 is CASSLSVGDTDTQYF. Here the CDR3 DNA reads TGCGCCAGCAGCTTGAGTGTCGGCGACACAGATACGCAGTATTTT.

This clonotype has ten or more counts. This chain joins TRBV18 and TRBJ2-2, with D tentatively TRBD2 (6 bases). This CDR3 is 15 amino acids long. CDR1 KGHSH and CDR2 LQKENI come from the germline V gene. V lost 0 bases and J lost 3, with 8 bases in between. This chain's CDR3 is CASSPPGLYTGELFF. The DNA for the CDR3 is TGTGCCAGCTCACCACCGGGACTTTACACCGGGGAGCTGTTTTTT.

This clonotype was picked up many times. The chain uses TRBV12-3 or TRBV12-4 and TRBJ2-3; the D gene is possibly TRBD2 (6 bases). V lost 7 bases and J 0 bases, leaving 14 bases between the germline ends. The CDR3 is 15 amino acids. The DNA for the CDR3 is TGTGCCAGCACCCCCCGGGGACTCAGCACAGATACGCAGTATTTT. Amino acids: CASTPRGLSTDTQYF.

There are many counts of this clonotype. J is TRBJ2-1 and V is TRBV5-1, with TRBD1 as a possible D gene (7 bases). Germline CDR1 and CDR2: SGHRS and YFSETQ. V dropped 6 bases and J dropped 8 bases, with 15 bases sitting between them. The CDR3 covers 13 residues. The CDR3 reads CASKSGGLDEQFF. CDR3 coding DNA: TGCGCCAGCAAATCAGGGGGGTTAGATGAGCAGTTCTTC.

This clonotype was seen repeatedly, ten times or more. The chain couples TRBV28 to TRBJ1-1; no reliable D call. From germline, CDR1 is MDHEN and CDR2 SYDVKM. The CDR3 length is 14 residues. The ends were cut back, 6 bases at V and 6 bases at J, with 17 bases in the middle. This CDR3 reads CASRPGARFAEAFF. In DNA, the CDR3 is TGTGCCAGCAGACCGGGCGCCAGGTTCGCTGAAGCTTTCTTT.

The chain joins TRBV28 to TRBJ2-5; D remains unclear. V was clipped by 3 bases and J by 6 bases, with 23 bases between them. CDR3 length equals 17 residues. Looked up from germline, CDR1 is MDHEN and CDR2 is SYDVKM. The CDR3 DNA reads as TGTGCCAGCAGTTTCGGCCATATGAGGAACTGGAAAAAGACCCAGTACTTC. It codes for CASSFGHMRNWKKTQYF.

The chain recombines TRBV13 with TRBJ1-1; D ambiguous. The CDR3 loop spans 18 amino acids. Between the trimmed V and J ends, which lost 0 bases and 0 bases, there was a span of 17 bases. Germline assignment: CDR1 PRHDT and CDR2 FYEKMQ (reference sequence). The CDR3 reads CASSLGLNPDPMNTEAFF. CDR3 nucleotides: TGTGCCAGCAGCTTAGGCCTAAACCCCGATCCCATGAACACTGAAGCTTTCTTT. Together with reference TRBV13 and TRBJ1-1, the CDR3 gives the full variable domain: AAGVIQSPRHLIKEKRETATLKCYPIPRHDTVYWYQQGPGQDPQFLISFYEKMQSDKGSIPDRFSAQQFSDYHSELNMSSLELGDSALYFCASSLGLNPDPMNTEAFFGQGTRLTVV.

This clonotype was picked up a small number of times. The chain links TRBV5-4 to TRBJ2-3; D is possibly TRBD1 (5 bases). TRBJ2-5 explains the end of the DNA better; the J call may be wrong. This CDR3 region has 15 residues. In germline, CDR1 is SGHNT, CDR2 YYREEE (reference sequence). Here the CDR3 reads CASSLAQQGIATQYF. In DNA form, the CDR3 reads TGTGCCAGCAGCTTGGCACAGCAGGGCATCGCGACCCAGTACTTC.

This clonotype was seen at least ten times. The J gene is TRBJ2-1, the V gene TRBV7-8; D perhaps matches TRBD2 (6 bases). The germline V gene has CDR1 SGHVS and CDR2 FQNEAQ. The CDR3 sequence is 15 residues long. Deletions cut 3 bases from V and 0 bases from J, with 9 bases between. DNA for the CDR3: TGTGCCAGCAGCTTCCTAGCGAGCTCCTACAATGAGCAGTTCTTC. Its translation is CASSFLASSYNEQFF.

This clonotype was counted a few times. The V call is TRBV5-1, the J call TRBJ2-2; 7 bases agree with TRBD1. The CDR3 has 15 amino acids. Germline V gene sequence: CDR1 SGHRS, CDR2 YFSETQ. Unmatched junction bases numbered 6, after V lost 1 base and J lost 6 bases. The CDR3 region is CASSLQGTVPGELFF. DNA of the CDR3: TGCGCCAGCAGCTTGCAGGGGACAGTACCCGGGGAGCTGTTTTTT.

In this sample, this clonotype turned up many times. This chain joins TRBV28 and TRBJ2-2; 8 bases are shared with TRBD2. Looked up from germline, CDR1 is MDHEN and CDR2 is SYDVKM. The CDR3 has 15 amino acids. V lost 4 bases, J lost 1 base, and 2 bases stayed unmatched. CDR3 amino acids: CASSSGTRNTGELFF. In DNA form, the CDR3 reads TGTGCCAGCAGTTCGGGGACTAGGAACACCGGGGAGCTGTTTTTT.

In its sample, this clonotype was seen many times. The chain recombines TRBV28 with TRBJ2-5; 7 bases line up with TRBD2. V shed 6 bases, J shed 3 bases, and the junction held 22 bases outside the gene matches. The V gene's germline CDR1 is MDHEN and CDR2 SYDVKM. The CDR3 spans 19 residues. Here the CDR3 reads CASRATGLLSAGREETQYF. The CDR3 DNA reads TGTGCCAGCAGGGCGACGGGACTTTTATCGGCGGGGAGGGAAGAGACCCAGTACTTC. Looking up the rest from reference TRBV28 and TRBJ2-5 gives the full variable domain: DVKVTQSSRYLVKRTGEKVFLECVQDMDHENMFWYRQDPGLGLRLIYFSYDVKMKEKGDIPEGYSVSREKKERFSLILESASTNQTSMYLCASRATGLLSAGREETQYFGPGTRLLVL.

This clonotype showed up just a few times. The V and J genes are TRBV30 and TRBJ1-3, with TRBD1 matching over 7 bases. V lost 0 bases and J lost 1; bases outside the gene matches: 3. Per germline, CDR1 GTSNPN and CDR2 SVGIG (reference sequence). The CDR3 has 15 amino acids. Written as DNA, the CDR3 is TGTGCCTGGAGTGTTGGGACAGTATCTGGAAACACCATATATTTT. Residues: CAWSVGTVSGNTIYF.

The J gene is TRBJ2-3, the V gene TRBV5-1; 9 positions agree with TRBD2. The CDR3 contains 16 residues. The ends lost 1 base at V and 3 bases at J; junction bases unmatched: 6. Germline V gene lookup returns CDR1 SGHRS and CDR2 YFSETQ. The CDR3 sequence: CASSLYLSGRTDTQYF. DNA of the CDR3: TGCGCCAGCAGCTTGTATTTAAGCGGGAGGACAGATACGCAGTATTTT.